The rows below give T cell receptor beta chains drawn from one sample of a study of blood T cell repertoires in COVID-19. Some clones are missing from TCRdb's copy, which holds only in-frame ones; the method was immunoSEQ multiplex PCR. The table has 140,000 to 150,000 clones, more than 80% seen once. The sample comprised PBMCs or T cells enriched from blood (not recorded which). Source of these receptors: a man aged 50 or older who had recovered from COVID-19. Each CDR3 is given with its conserved first and last residue. A D gene is named only where the DNA matches it firmly. Expanded clones are given a class, and other clones once, few, many or no size at all.

NA	TRBJ2-1	TRBD2	TRBV9	TGTGCCAGCAGCGTAGTTCCCGGGGGGGCTAATGAGCAGTTCTTC	CASSVVPGGANEQFF
NA	TRBJ2-7	TRBD2	TRBV11-2	TGTGCCAGCAGCTCGGGACTAGCGGGAGGATCTTACGAGCAGTACTTC	CASSSGLAGGSYEQYF
NA	TRBJ2-3	NA	TRBV21-1	TGTGCCAGCCCGGGACAGGGGGTAGGAGATACGCAGTATTTT	CASPGQGVGDTQYF
NA	TRBJ2-2	NA	TRBV28	TGTGCCAGCAGCCGACCGGGAGGGGAGCTGTTTTTT	CASSRPGGELFF
NA	TRBJ2-3	TRBD2	TRBV7-3	TGTGCCAGCAGCTTAAATAGCGGGGGTACAGATACGCAGTATTTT	CASSLNSGGTDTQYF
NA	TRBJ2-5	NA	TRBV7-9	TGTGCCAGCAGCCACAGCGGGACCCAGTACTTC	CASSHSGTQYF
NA	TRBJ1-4	NA	TRBV2	TGTGCCAGCAGACAAAGGACAGCCGGGGATGAAAAACTGTTTTTT	CASRQRTAGDEKLFF
NA	TRBJ2-3	TRBD2	TRBV28	TGTGCCAGCAGTTTACTAGCGGGTACCACAGATACGCAGTATTTT	CASSLLAGTTDTQYF
NA	TRBJ1-2	TRBD1	TRBV13	TGTGCCAGCAGCTTAAGACAGGGTAGTACTGGCTACACCTTC	CASSLRQGSTGYTF
few	TRBJ2-2	TRBD2	TRBV7-3	TGTGCCAGCAGCCCCCGACTAGCGGGGAGCACCGGGGAGCTGTTTTTT	CASSPRLAGSTGELFF
NA	TRBJ1-6	NA	TRBV7-3	TGTGCCAGCAGCCTTGACAGTGGATCACCCCTCCACTTT	CASSLDSGSPLHF
NA	TRBJ1-2	TRBD1	TRBV27	TGTGCCAGCAGTTTTTTGGACAGGGGGTATGGCTACACCTTC	CASSFLDRGYGYTF
once	TRBJ2-7	NA	TRBV7-9	TGTGCCAGCAGCTTAGCGCGTGGCGGGTCCACCTACGAGCAGTACTTC	CASSLARGGSTYEQYF
NA	TRBJ2-6	TRBD1	TRBV5-1	TGCGCCAGCAGGGGGACAGGGTATTCTGGGGCCAACGTCCTGACTTTC	CASRGTGYSGANVLTF
NA	TRBJ2-2	NA	TRBV19	TGTGCCAGTCGCGATCGGGGCACCGGGGAGCTGTTTTTT	CASRDRGTGELFF
once	TRBJ1-1	NA	TRBV15	TGTGCCACCAGCGTAGGGGGGGGATACACTGAAGCTTTCTTT	CATSVGGGYTEAFF
NA	TRBJ2-1	NA	TRBV7-3	TGTGCCAGCAGCTTAAACGTCGGTGTCTACAATGAGCAGTTCTTC	CASSLNVGVYNEQFF
NA	TRBJ2-1	NA	TRBV5-4	TGTGCCAGCAGCCGGGAGGGGGCGGACAATGAGCAGTTCTTC	CASSREGADNEQFF
NA	TRBJ2-2	NA	TRBV15	TGTGCCACCAGCAGCCCTACTAGACCCCCGAACACCGGGGAGCTGTTTTTT	CATSSPTRPPNTGELFF
once	TRBJ2-7	NA	TRBV18	TGTGCCAGCTCACCAAATTGGCCCGAGCAGTACTTC	CASSPNWPEQYF
NA	TRBJ1-1	NA	TRBV3-1/TRBV3-2	TGTGCCAGCAGCCAAGCGTCAGGGCGGAGTACTGAAGCTTTCTTT	CASSQASGRSTEAFF
NA	TRBJ1-1	NA	TRBV20-1	TGCAGTACAGGGCCGAACACTGAAGCTTTCTTT	CSTGPNTEAFF
NA	TRBJ1-3	NA	TRBV3-1/TRBV3-2	TGTGCCAGCAGCGACAGAAGGTCTGGAAACACCATATATTTT	CASSDRRSGNTIYF
once	TRBJ1-1	TRBD1	TRBV12-5	TGTGCTAGTGGTTCGGGGACAGGGGTGTCTGAAGCTTTCTTT	CASGSGTGVSEAFF
once	TRBJ1-1	NA	TRBV5-8	TGTGCCAGCTACCCATTCGCGGGGTCGGGGACTGAAGCTTTCTTT	CASYPFAGSGTEAFF
NA	TRBJ1-1	TRBD1	TRBV2	TGTGCCAGCTACAATACAGGGGGCTTAACTGAAGCTTTCTTT	CASYNTGGLTEAFF
once	TRBJ2-3	TRBD2	TRBV5-1	TGCGCCAGCAGCGTTAGCGGGGCCAGCACAGATACGCAGTATTTT	CASSVSGASTDTQYF
few	TRBJ1-1	TRBD1	TRBV5-5	TGTGCCAGCAGCCCGACAGGGGTGGCTGAAGCTTTCTTT	CASSPTGVAEAFF
NA	TRBJ1-6	NA	TRBV6-2/TRBV6-3	TGTGCCAGCAGTCGCGCCGTGGGGGGTAATTCACCCCTCCACTTT	CASSRAVGGNSPLHF
few	TRBJ1-5	NA	TRBV19	TGTGCCAGTAGTACCAAAACAGGGTGGAGAGAACAGCCCCAGCATTTT	CASSTKTGWREQPQHF
NA	TRBJ1-2	NA	TRBV28	TGTGCCAGCAGCGACATATCTAACTATGGCTACACCTTC	CASSDISNYGYTF
NA	TRBJ1-1	NA	TRBV19	TGTGCCAGTAGGAAACAGGGGAACACTGAAGCTTTCTTT	CASRKQGNTEAFF
NA	TRBJ1-2	TRBD1	TRBV7-2	TGTGCCAGCAGTTCAACAGGGGACTATGGCTACACCTTC	CASSSTGDYGYTF
NA	TRBJ1-2	TRBD1	TRBV7-2	TGTGCCAGCAGCCCCCCGACAGGGGGCCGATTGAGGGGTGGCTACACCTTC	CASSPPTGGRLRGGYTF
once	TRBJ2-1	TRBD2	TRBV18	TGTGCCAGCTCATCCCGGACTAGCGGGACTGGTAATGAGCAGTTCTTC	CASSSRTSGTGNEQFF
NA	TRBJ1-6	NA	TRBV7-3	TGTGCCAGCAGCTTAAGCCCAGGGGATGATTCACCCCTCCACTTT	CASSLSPGDDSPLHF
NA	TRBJ1-2	NA	TRBV30	TGTGCCTGGAGTAAAGGACAGCACTATGGCTACACCTTC	CAWSKGQHYGYTF
NA	TRBJ2-3	TRBD2	TRBV27	TGTGCCAGCAGACTAGATAGCGGGAACTCAGATACGCAGTATTTT	CASRLDSGNSDTQYF
NA	TRBJ1-2	NA	TRBV7-9	TGTGCCAGCAGCTCGACAGCTAACTATGGCTACACCTTC	CASSSTANYGYTF
NA	TRBJ2-3	NA	TRBV30	TGTGCCTGGGGGGATCAGGGCCTTAGCACAGATACGCAGTATTTT	CAWGDQGLSTDTQYF
NA	TRBJ1-2	NA	TRBV2	TGTGCCAGCAGCCGGGACTACGGCTACACCTTC	CASSRDYGYTF
NA	TRBJ1-1	NA	TRBV9	TGTGCCAGCAGCTCACCTGCGGGGCAGGGAAACACTGAAGCTTTCTTT	CASSSPAGQGNTEAFF
NA	TRBJ1-2	NA	TRBV28	TGTGCCAGCAGTTTACTTGTTGGACAGTATGGCTACACCTTC	CASSLLVGQYGYTF
NA	TRBJ2-7	NA	TRBV6-5	TGTGCCAGCCGACCTACTCAGGGGACGGTCGAGCAGTACTTC	CASRPTQGTVEQYF
NA	TRBJ2-3	NA	TRBV5-1	TGCGCCAGCAGCACAATCCGGGGTTACACGCAGTATTTT	CASSTIRGYTQYF
NA	TRBJ2-3	TRBD2	TRBV19	TGTGCCAGTACAAATCGTGAGCGGGGCAGGTGGGGGTCAGGAACGCAGTATTTT	CASTNRERGRWGSGTQYF
NA	TRBJ2-5	TRBD2	TRBV5-4	TGTGCCAGCAGCTTGCGGACTAGTGGTGAGACCCAGTACTTC	CASSLRTSGETQYF
NA	TRBJ2-3	NA	TRBV5-8	TGTGCCAGCAGCTCAACAGGGAGGGGATACACAGATACGCAGTATTTT	CASSSTGRGYTDTQYF
NA	TRBJ1-2	TRBD1	TRBV29-1	TGCAGCGTTGAGGACAGGGGGAGAGATGGCTACACCTTC	CSVEDRGRDGYTF
NA	TRBJ1-1	TRBD1	TRBV5-4	TGTGCCAGCAGGATTACAGGGGAACTCCCGGCTTTCTTT	CASRITGELPAFF
NA	TRBJ2-2	NA	TRBV4-3	TGCGCCAGCAGCCAAGAATCCGGGAGCCTCACCGGGGAGCTGTTTTTT	CASSQESGSLTGELFF
once	TRBJ1-2	NA	TRBV9	TGTGCCAGCAGCACCCAGACAGGACGTGGCTACACCTTC	CASSTQTGRGYTF